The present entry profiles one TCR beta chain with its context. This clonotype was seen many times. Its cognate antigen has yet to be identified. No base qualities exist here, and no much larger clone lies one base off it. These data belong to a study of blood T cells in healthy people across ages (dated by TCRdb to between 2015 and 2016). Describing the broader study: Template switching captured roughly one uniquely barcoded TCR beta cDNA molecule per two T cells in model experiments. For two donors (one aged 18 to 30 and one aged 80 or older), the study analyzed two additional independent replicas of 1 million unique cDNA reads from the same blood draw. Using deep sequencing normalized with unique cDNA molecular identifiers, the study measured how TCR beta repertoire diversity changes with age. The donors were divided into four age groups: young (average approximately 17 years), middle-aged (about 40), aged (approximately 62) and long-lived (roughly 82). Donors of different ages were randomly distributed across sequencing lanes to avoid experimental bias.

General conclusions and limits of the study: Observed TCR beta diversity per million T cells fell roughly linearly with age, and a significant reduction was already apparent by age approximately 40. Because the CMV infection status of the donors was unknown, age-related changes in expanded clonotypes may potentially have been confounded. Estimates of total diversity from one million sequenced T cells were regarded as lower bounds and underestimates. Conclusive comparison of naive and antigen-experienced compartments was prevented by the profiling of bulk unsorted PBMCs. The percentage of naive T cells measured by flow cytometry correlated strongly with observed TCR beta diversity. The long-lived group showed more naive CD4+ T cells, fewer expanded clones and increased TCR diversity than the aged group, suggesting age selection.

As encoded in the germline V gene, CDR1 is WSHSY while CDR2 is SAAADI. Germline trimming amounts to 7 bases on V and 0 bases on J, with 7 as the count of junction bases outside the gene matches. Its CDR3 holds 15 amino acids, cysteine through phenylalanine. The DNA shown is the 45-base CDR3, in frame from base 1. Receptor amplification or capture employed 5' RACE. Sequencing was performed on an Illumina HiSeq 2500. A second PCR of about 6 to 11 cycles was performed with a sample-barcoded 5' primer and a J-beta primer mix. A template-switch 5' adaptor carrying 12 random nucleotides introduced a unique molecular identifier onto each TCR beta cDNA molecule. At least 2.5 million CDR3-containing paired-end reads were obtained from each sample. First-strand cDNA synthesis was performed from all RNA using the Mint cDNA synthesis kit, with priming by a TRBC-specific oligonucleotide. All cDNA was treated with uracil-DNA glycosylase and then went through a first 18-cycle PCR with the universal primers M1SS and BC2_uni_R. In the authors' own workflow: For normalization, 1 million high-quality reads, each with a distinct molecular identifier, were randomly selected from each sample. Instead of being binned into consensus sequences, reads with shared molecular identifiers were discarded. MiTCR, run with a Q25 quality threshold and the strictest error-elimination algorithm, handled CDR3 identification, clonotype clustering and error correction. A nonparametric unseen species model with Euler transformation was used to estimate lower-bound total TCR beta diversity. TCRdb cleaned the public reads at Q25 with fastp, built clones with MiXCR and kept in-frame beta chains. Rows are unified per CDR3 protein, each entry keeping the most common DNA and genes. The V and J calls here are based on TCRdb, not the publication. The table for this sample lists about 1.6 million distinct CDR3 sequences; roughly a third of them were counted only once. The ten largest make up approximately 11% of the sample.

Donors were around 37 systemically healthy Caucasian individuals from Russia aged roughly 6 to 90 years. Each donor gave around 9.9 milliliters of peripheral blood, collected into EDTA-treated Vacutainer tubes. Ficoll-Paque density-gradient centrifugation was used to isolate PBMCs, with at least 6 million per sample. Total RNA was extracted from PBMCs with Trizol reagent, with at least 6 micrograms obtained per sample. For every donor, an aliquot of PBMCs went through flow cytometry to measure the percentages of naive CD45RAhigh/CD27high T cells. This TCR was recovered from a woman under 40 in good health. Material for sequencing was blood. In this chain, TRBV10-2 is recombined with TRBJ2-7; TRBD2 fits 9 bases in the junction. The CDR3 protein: CASIGGGGDSYEQYF. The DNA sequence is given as TGCGCCAGCATCGGGGGCGGGGGGGACTCCTACGAGCAGTACTTC.